This T cell receptor beta chain was sequenced during a study of shared clonotypes between healthy human individuals. The overall study: Three plates were used per donor for CD4 naive, three for CD4 memory, two for CD8 naive and one for CD8 memory.

This clone was counted a single time. Its specificity is unknown. Genomic DNA of every subset was divided equally among multiple immunoSEQ plates. The DNA input per sorted-subset replicate PCR was about 190 ng, corresponding to roughly 31,000 T cell genomes. Data came from immunoSEQ multiplex PCR; TCRdb stores just in-frame clones and leaves some out. This sample has 1.4 million to 1.5 million clones, with 96% found just once. The germline gives CDR1 MNHNY, CDR2 SVGAGI (reference sequence). Trimming removed 6 bases at V and 6 bases at J, with 10 bases between. This CDR3 comprises 12 residues. The study, taken as a whole, reports: Naive subsets, compared against memory subsets, generally had larger estimated richness values.

This receptor was identified in a man aged 25 to 45 in good health. This chain uses TRBV6-6 with TRBJ2-3; tentatively, D is TRBD1 or TRBD2 (5 bases each). Material: naive CD4+ T cells sorted from blood. Subset given: CD45RA+ positively selected. CDR3 loop: CASSPEGDTQYF. The CDR3 DNA follows: TGTGCCAGCAGCCCCGAGGGGGATACGCAGTATTTT.